A selection of T cell receptor beta chains follows, all from one sample in a study of T cell responses to AZD1222 COVID-19 vaccine. Assay used: immunoSEQ multiplex PCR; TCRdb lists only in-frame clones, some missing. The sample has 90,000 or so clones, about 91% seen once. The sample was peripheral blood, taken 28 days after the second AZD1222 dose. The receptor source for this set is an adult who received the AZD1222 COVID-19 vaccine. CDR3s include the opening cysteine and the closing phenylalanine or tryptophan. The D gene is left open where the match is weak. A row's size may be missing; if present it is once, few, many or a size class.

j_call,d_call,v_call,clone_size,cdr3_aa,cdr3_nt
TRBJ1-6,.,TRBV7-2,.,CASSLNVVSSYNSPLHF,TGTGCCAGCAGCCTAAATGTGGTGAGCTCCTATAATTCACCCCTCCACTTT
TRBJ2-2,.,TRBV7-3,few,CASSSAGAAGELFF,TGTGCCAGCAGCTCCGCGGGGGCGGCCGGGGAGCTGTTTTTT
TRBJ2-7,TRBD1,TRBV13,once,CASSLGLNHRGDYEQYF,TGTGCCAGCAGCTTAGGCCTAAACCACAGGGGAGACTACGAGCAGTACTTC
TRBJ1-3,.,TRBV4-3,.,CASSQDAGEAGNTIYF,TGCGCCAGCAGCCAAGATGCAGGGGAAGCTGGAAACACCATATATTTT
TRBJ2-1,TRBD2,TRBV9,.,CASSVGSGGTDEQFF,TGTGCCAGCAGCGTAGGGAGCGGGGGTACCGATGAGCAGTTCTTC
TRBJ2-7,TRBD1,TRBV7-9,.,CASWGQGTYEQYF,TGTGCCAGCTGGGGACAGGGCACCTACGAGCAGTACTTC
TRBJ1-1,TRBD1,TRBV9,.,CASSTTGDTEAFF,TGTGCCAGCAGCACGACAGGGGATACTGAAGCTTTCTTT
TRBJ1-2,.,TRBV19,.,CASSMPGLEGYTF,TGTGCCAGTAGTATGCCCGGGCTGGAGGGCTACACCTTC
TRBJ1-1,.,TRBV19,.,CASKYRAVTEAFF,TGTGCCAGTAAATACAGGGCAGTCACTGAAGCTTTCTTT
TRBJ1-2,TRBD1,TRBV5-1,once,CASRRDRATYGYTF,TGCGCTAGCAGACGGGACAGGGCCACATATGGCTACACCTTC
TRBJ1-1,.,TRBV5-5,.,CASSLGGGRGSAEAFF,TGTGCCAGCAGCTTGGGCGGAGGCAGGGGAAGTGCTGAAGCTTTCTTT
TRBJ2-7,.,TRBV10-3,once,CAISLGGQTSYEQYF,TGTGCCATCAGCCTCGGGGGACAGACTTCCTACGAGCAGTACTTC
TRBJ1-5,.,TRBV6-5,.,CASSLGRGEPQHF,TGTGCCAGCAGTTTGGGGCGCGGGGAGCCCCAGCATTTT
TRBJ2-6,.,TRBV7-9,few,CASRQDVEGPSGANVLTF,TGTGCCAGCAGGCAAGACGTGGAGGGTCCATCTGGGGCCAACGTCCTGACTTTC
TRBJ1-2,.,TRBV10-3,.,CAIRIWAGYGYTF,TGTGCCATCAGAATATGGGCAGGCTATGGCTACACCTTC
TRBJ2-5,TRBD2,TRBV6-2/TRBV6-3,.,CASSYSSGDQETQYF,TGTGCCAGCAGTTATTCTAGCGGGGATCAAGAGACCCAGTACTTC
TRBJ1-2,TRBD1,TRBV7-9,.,CASSLTDRDHYGYTF,TGTGCCAGCAGCTTAACAGACAGGGATCACTATGGCTACACCTTC
TRBJ1-5,TRBD1,TRBV5-1,.,CASSLGQGDQQPQHF,TGCGCCAGCAGCCTAGGACAGGGGGATCAACAGCCCCAGCATTTT
TRBJ1-6,.,TRBV19,.,CASSFPWGAHSPLHF,TGTGCCAGTAGTTTCCCTTGGGGGGCTCATTCACCCCTCCACTTT
TRBJ1-1,.,TRBV6-6,.,CASSYERAGNTEAFF,TGTGCCAGCAGTTACGAAAGGGCTGGGAACACTGAAGCTTTCTTT
TRBJ2-7,.,TRBV5-1,.,CASRLGTYEQYF,TGCGCCAGTCGCCTCGGAACCTACGAGCAGTACTTC
TRBJ1-4,.,TRBV4-1,.,CASSQEGAEKLFF,TGCGCCAGCAGCCAAGAAGGAGCTGAAAAACTGTTTTTT
TRBJ2-4,.,TRBV7-2,.,CASSLAQGPSPKNIQYF,TGTGCCAGCAGCTTAGCTCAGGGGCCATCACCCAAAAACATTCAGTACTTC
TRBJ2-7,.,TRBV7-8,.,CASSATGGGLREQYF,TGTGCCAGCAGCGCTACAGGGGGGGGATTACGGGAGCAGTACTTC
TRBJ2-7,TRBD1,TRBV29-1,.,CSVLYSGTGVWNEQYF,TGCAGCGTTTTATACTCCGGGACAGGGGTGTGGAACGAGCAGTACTTC
TRBJ1-1,.,TRBV28,.,CASTRSSLNTEAFF,TGTGCCAGCACCCGTTCGTCACTGAACACTGAAGCTTTCTTT
TRBJ1-2,TRBD1,TRBV13,few,CASSIKYHRGEDGYTF,TGTGCCAGCAGCATAAAATATCACAGGGGAGAGGATGGCTACACCTTC
TRBJ2-1,.,TRBV7-2,.,CASSSARSSYNEQFF,TGTGCCAGCAGCTCCGCACGGAGCTCCTACAATGAGCAGTTCTTC
TRBJ1-1,.,TRBV28,.,CASSILRGTEAFF,TGTGCCAGCAGTATCCTGAGGGGGACTGAAGCTTTCTTT
TRBJ1-1,.,TRBV5-5,.,CASSLVDSYTEAFF,TGTGCCAGCAGCTTGGTTGACAGCTACACTGAAGCTTTCTTT
TRBJ2-1,.,TRBV28,.,CASTSGYNEQFF,TGTGCCAGTACTTCAGGGTACAATGAGCAGTTCTTC
TRBJ2-1,.,TRBV6-5,.,CASSYRLSYYNEQFF,TGTGCCAGCAGTTACCGACTAAGTTACTACAATGAGCAGTTCTTC
TRBJ1-2,.,TRBV30,few,CAWSRSGGAVGYTF,TGTGCCTGGAGCCGATCGGGGGGGGCTGTTGGCTACACCTTC
TRBJ2-2,TRBD2,TRBV19,.,CASSVTSGAVTGELFF,TGTGCCAGTAGTGTTACTAGCGGGGCGGTCACCGGGGAGCTGTTTTTT
TRBJ2-4,TRBD2,TRBV14,.,CASSKTSGGAVAKNIQYF,TGTGCCAGCAGCAAGACTAGCGGGGGGGCGGTGGCCAAAAACATTCAGTACTTC
TRBJ1-6,.,TRBV3-1/TRBV3-2,.,CASSPLQGSNSPLHF,TGTGCCAGCAGCCCTTTGCAGGGTTCTAATTCACCCCTCCACTTT
TRBJ1-1,.,TRBV5-1,.,CASSFTGSEAFF,TGCGCCAGCAGCTTTACAGGTTCCGAAGCTTTCTTT
TRBJ2-3,.,TRBV5-4,.,CASSFSTDTQYF,TGTGCCAGCAGCTTTAGCACAGATACGCAGTATTTT
TRBJ2-1,TRBD2,TRBV11-3,.,CASSVGGTNEQFF,TGTGCCAGCAGCGTGGGGGGGACGAATGAGCAGTTCTTC
TRBJ2-7,.,TRBV7-8,.,CASSRGGGGYEQYF,TGTGCCAGCAGCCGAGGGGGCGGAGGGTACGAGCAGTACTTC
TRBJ1-1,.,TRBV12-3/TRBV12-4,.,CASSANMNTEAFF,TGTGCCAGCAGTGCCAATATGAACACTGAAGCTTTCTTT
TRBJ1-2,.,TRBV4-3,.,CASSQGVRGPLLTGYTF,TGCGCCAGCAGCCAAGGTGTCAGGGGTCCATTATTAACGGGCTACACCTTC
TRBJ2-3,TRBD2,TRBV3-1/TRBV3-2,once,CASSQVSGGASDTQYF,TGTGCCAGCAGCCAGGTTAGCGGGGGGGCCTCAGATACGCAGTATTTT
TRBJ2-3,.,TRBV18,.,CASSPPYGRDTQYF,TGTGCCAGCTCACCCCCATACGGACGAGATACGCAGTATTTT